A single sample is the source of the 26 T cell receptor beta chains below, sequenced in a study of T cells in Graves' hyperthyroidism and ophthalmopathy. The CDR3 regions of TCR beta were amplified from RNA transcripts. The HTBI primer set served for first-round RT-PCR of the TCR CDR3. TCRdb itself ran the multiplex PCR reads through MiXCR, one entry per CDR3 protein. The repertoire holds around 35,000 distinct CDR3 sequences, with 52% as singletons. Sequencing was done on a sample of blood. The receptors here all came from a woman aged 40 to 50 with Graves' ophthalmopathy.

This clonotype was recorded at least ten times. The chain recombines TRBV6-5 with TRBJ1-1; TRBD1 is a possible D gene (5 bases). Germline V gives CDR1 MNHEY, CDR2 SVGAGI. The CDR3 sequence is 13 residues long. V shed 6 bases and J shed 1 base, with 9 bases lying between them. The CDR3, as DNA: TGTGCCAGCAGGGGACTCGGGAACACTGAAGCTTTCTTT. Amino acids: CASRGLGNTEAFF.

In this sample, this clonotype turned up many times. V usage is TRBV5-1 and J usage is TRBJ2-7, with 7 bases lining up with TRBD2. Germline CDR1 reads SGHRS; CDR2 reads YFSETQ. This CDR3 region has 15 residues. The trim removed 0 bases at V and 2 bases at J, leaving 5 bases unmatched. The CDR3 bases are TGCGCCAGCAGCTTGGAGGGAGGGCTCACCTACGAGCAGTACTTC. It specifies CASSLEGGLTYEQYF.

The chain carries TRBV10-3 and TRBJ1-1, with TRBD1 as a possible D gene (6 bases). The CDR3 is made up of 15 amino acids. Germline lookup yields CDR1 ENHRY and CDR2 SYGVKD. V was pared by 0 bases and J by 3 bases, with 11 bases between. The CDR3 is CAISESDKGDTEAFF. Written as DNA, the CDR3 is TGTGCCATCAGTGAGTCTGACAAGGGGGACACTGAAGCTTTCTTT.

The rearrangement joins TRBV7-3 to TRBJ1-1, with D unclear. The ends were cut back, 5 bases at V and 3 bases at J, with 13 bases in the middle. CDR1 is SGHTA, CDR2 FQGTGA, per germline. This CDR3 has 14 amino acids. The CDR3 DNA is TGTGCCAGCAGCGTGACCGGGGATTACACTGAAGCTTTCTTT. Residues: CASSVTGDYTEAFF.

This chain connects TRBV28 to TRBJ1-1; D is uncertain. CDR1 is MDHEN and CDR2 is SYDVKM in the germline V gene. Trimming took off 5 bases at V and 6 bases at J, with 19 bases between the two ends. The CDR3 consists of 15 residues. The CDR3 spells CASSRSSRGRAEAFF. CDR3 coding DNA: TGTGCCAGCAGTCGAAGCTCTCGCGGGCGGGCTGAAGCTTTCTTT.

This clonotype has a count of ten or more. V is TRBV9 and J is TRBJ2-2; 11 nucleotides line up with TRBD2. J was trimmed by 5 bases and V by 0 bases; bases with no gene match: 3. The CDR3 runs 16 residues. CDR1 SGDLS and CDR2 YYNGEE come from the germline V gene. In nucleotides, the CDR3 is TGTGCCAGCAGCGTAGTTAGCGGGGGGGCTACCGGGGAGCTGTTTTTT. Its translation: CASSVVSGGATGELFF.

A word on this clonotype: A much larger clonotype is one base distant, so this may be a read error. The CDR3 sequence is CASSPFVSEALF. For the CDR3, the DNA is TGTGCCAGCTCACCATTCGTCTCGGAAGCTCTCTTT. The V and J genes are TRBV18 and TRBJ1-1; unclear D gene. Germline CDR1 is KGHSH and CDR2 is LQKENI. This CDR3 is built from 12 residues.

The V call is TRBV29-1, the J call TRBJ2-7; D not resolved. The CDR3 runs 11 residues. Germline values: CDR1 SQVTM, CDR2 ANQGSEA. V gave up 3 bases and J gave up 0 bases, with 3 bases separating them. This CDR3 reads CSVEVSYEQYF. The CDR3 DNA follows: TGCAGCGTTGAGGTCTCCTACGAGCAGTACTTC.

The chain is built from TRBV20-1 and TRBJ1-2; a possible D gene is TRBD1 (5 bases). CDR3 length: 11 residues. The V gene lost 4 bases and the J gene lost 8 bases, with 11 bases spanning the gap. Germline V lookup: CDR1 DFQATT, CDR2 SNEGSKA (reference sequence). CDR3: CSATLGGGYTF. The DNA of the CDR3 is TGCAGTGCTACCTTGGGGGGAGGCTACACCTTC.

This clonotype was observed a handful of times. This chain connects TRBV30 to TRBJ2-1, with TRBD1 matching 8 bases. There are 14 residues in the CDR3. Germline assignment: CDR1 GTSNPN and CDR2 SVGIG (reference sequence). With 2 bases clipped from V and 6 bases from J, the junction kept 6 bases outside the gene matches. The CDR3: CAWSIGQGTNEQFF. CDR3 DNA: TGTGCCTGGAGTATTGGACAGGGCACCAATGAGCAGTTCTTC.

This sequence joins TRBV5-6 and TRBJ2-7, with D perhaps matching TRBD1 (6 bases). The CDR3 covers 15 residues. Deletions cut 4 bases from V and 5 bases from J, with 19 bases between. Germline assignment: CDR1 SGHDT and CDR2 YYEEEE. In DNA, the CDR3 is TGTGCCAGCAGCCTCGGGGACACAAGAGGGGACGAGCAGTACTTC. The encoded protein is CASSLGDTRGDEQYF. Based on the CDR3 plus reference TRBV5-6 and TRBJ2-7, the full variable domain is DAGVTQSPTHLIKTRGQQVTLRCSPKSGHDTVSWYQQALGQGPQFIFQYYEEEERQRGNFPDRFSGHQFPNYSSELNVNALLLGDSALYLCASSLGDTRGDEQYFGPGTRLTVT.

The chain couples TRBV10-3 to TRBJ2-1; 11 bases align to TRBD2. Losses at the gene ends were 5 bases for V and 0 bases for J; bases not matched to a gene: 3. The CDR3 is made up of 16 amino acids. Germline CDR1 and CDR2: ENHRY and SYGVKD. The CDR3 region is CAISFTSGSSYNEQFF. CDR3 nucleotides: TGTGCCATCAGTTTCACTAGCGGGAGCTCCTACAATGAGCAGTTCTTC.

This chain uses TRBV7-9 with TRBJ2-2; TRBD1 agrees at 7 bases. Germline V gene lookup returns CDR1 SEHNR and CDR2 FQNEAQ (reference sequence). The CDR3 runs to 14 residues. Trimming removed 2 bases from V and 6 bases from J; junction bases left unmatched: 3. DNA for the CDR3: TGTGCCAGCAGCTTACAGGGGGTCTCCGGGGAGCTGTTTTTT. It codes for CASSLQGVSGELFF.

The rearrangement uses TRBV4-1 and TRBJ2-4; D is perhaps TRBD2 (6 bases). Looked up from germline, CDR1 is MGHRA and CDR2 is YSYEKL. CDR3 length: 17 residues. V dropped 1 base and J dropped 4 bases, with 17 bases sitting between them. CDR3 coding DNA: TGCGCCAGCAGCCAAGTGCGGAGTAGCGGATTAAAAAACATTCAGTACTTC. As protein: CASSQVRSSGLKNIQYF.

The chain is built from TRBV5-1 and TRBJ2-2; 8 bases are a match to TRBD2. This CDR3 is 15 amino acids long. V shed 2 bases, J shed 1 base, and the junction held 1 base outside the gene matches. Germline assignment: CDR1 SGHRS and CDR2 YFSETQ. CDR3 DNA: TGCGCCAGCAGCTTTAGCGGGATGAACACCGGGGAGCTGTTTTTT. Protein product: CASSFSGMNTGELFF. The entire variable domain, with the rest obtained from reference TRBV5-1 and TRBJ2-2, is as follows: KAGVTQTPRYLIKTRGQQVTLSCSPISGHRSVSWYQQTPGQGLQFLFEYFSETQRNKGNFPGRFSGRQFSNSRSEMNVSTLELGDSALYLCASSFSGMNTGELFFGEGSRLTVL.

The table lists this clonotype with many counts. The rearrangement links TRBV9 to TRBJ2-7, with 8 bases matching TRBD2. Trimming removed 4 bases from V and 6 bases from J; junction bases left unmatched: 9. The CDR3 has 14 amino acids. CDR1 and CDR2 from the germline V gene are SGDLS and YYNGEE. The DNA for the CDR3 is TGTGCCAGCAGCCCCCAATACCGGGGGGGCGAGCAGTACTTC. Protein sequence: CASSPQYRGGEQYF.

The CDR3 loop reads CSWLRGSNEQYF. The DNA for the CDR3 is TGCAGCTGGTTACGGGGGAGCAACGAGCAGTACTTC. The chain is built from TRBV29-1 and TRBJ2-7; a possible D gene is TRBD2 (6 bases). This CDR3 is built from 12 residues. Trimming removed 8 bases at V and 5 bases at J, with 16 bases between. Germline CDR1 reads SQVTM; CDR2 reads ANQGSEA.

This clonotype appeared many times. The chain couples TRBV6-5 to TRBJ2-7, with D tentatively TRBD2 (6 bases). Germline CDR1 and CDR2: MNHEY and SVGAGI. V was trimmed by 5 bases and J by 3 bases, leaving 14 bases between them. The CDR3 consists of 14 residues. CDR3 nucleotide sequence: TGTGCCAGCAGTCCTCGTGGTAGCGGCTACGAGCAGTACTTC. Its protein product is CASSPRGSGYEQYF.

The chain carries TRBV24-1 and TRBJ1-1; tentatively, D is TRBD1 (5 bases). The CDR3 extends over 14 amino acids. V lost 4 bases, J lost 2 bases, and 10 bases lay in between. Germline V gene lookup returns CDR1 KGHDR and CDR2 SFDVKD. CDR3 nucleotide sequence: TGTGCCACCAGTGACCCCCAGGGTAACACTGAAGCTTTCTTT. Amino acid sequence: CATSDPQGNTEAFF.

This clonotype was recorded a few times. The V gene is TRBV27, the J gene TRBJ2-3, with TRBD2 identical over 8 bases. After removal of 6 bases from V and 2 bases from J, the junction contained 7 bases not matched to a gene. The CDR3 spans 15 residues. Germline CDR1 MNHEY, CDR2 SMNVEV (reference sequence). The CDR3 DNA reads as TGTGCCAGCAGATCAGCGGGAGCGAACACAGATACGCAGTATTTT. This sequence encodes CASRSAGANTDTQYF.

In this sample, this clonotype turned up many times. The DNA of the CDR3 is TGTGCCAGTACCTCCGGGACTCTCACTGAAGCTTTCTTT. Translating gives CASTSGTLTEAFF. The V and J genes are TRBV27 and TRBJ1-1; D is possibly TRBD1 (5 bases). Trimming cost V 9 bases and J 4 bases, with 15 bases left between them. CDR3 length: 13 residues. In germline, CDR1 is MNHEY, CDR2 SMNVEV (reference sequence).

There are many counts of this clonotype. This sequence joins TRBV6-1 and TRBJ2-3; D is possibly TRBD1 or TRBD2 (6 bases each). The CDR3 length is 15 residues. Trimming stripped 3 bases from V and 3 bases from J, with 13 bases between. Germline CDR1 is MNHNS and CDR2 is SASEGT. CDR3 nucleotides: TGTGCCAGCAGTGAGTTCGGGGGCGCGACAGATACGCAGTATTTT. It specifies CASSEFGGATDTQYF.

This clonotype is labeled medium-sized. The chain recombines TRBV20-1 with TRBJ1-5, with D perhaps TRBD1 (6 bases). Germline lookup yields CDR1 DFQATT and CDR2 SNEGSKA (reference sequence). CDR3 length: 11 residues. V was trimmed by 7 bases and J by 6 bases, leaving 10 bases between them. CDR3: CSVGGGQPQHF. The DNA of the CDR3 is TGCAGTGTAGGAGGGGGTCAGCCCCAGCATTTT.

This clonotype was counted ten times or more. The V call is TRBV14, the J call TRBJ2-7, with 9 bases aligning to TRBD2. Per germline, CDR1 SGHDN and CDR2 FVKESK. Losses at the gene ends were 4 bases for V and 2 bases for J; bases not matched to a gene: 6. The CDR3 covers 15 residues. CDR3 DNA sequence: TGTGCCAGCAGCCTGACTAGCGGAGCAGCCTACGAGCAGTACTTC. Encoded protein: CASSLTSGAAYEQYF.

This clonotype was recorded at least ten times. The chain is built from TRBV6-2 or TRBV6-3 and TRBJ2-1; TRBD1 is a possible D gene (7 bases). Trimming took off 3 bases at V and 4 bases at J, with 13 bases between the two ends. This CDR3 contains 15 residues. CDR1 is MNHEY, CDR2 SVGEGT, per germline. The CDR3 sequence: CASSYGAGQYNEQFF. The CDR3 region has the DNA TGTGCCAGCAGTTATGGGGCGGGACAGTACAATGAGCAGTTCTTC.

The rearrangement links TRBV19 to TRBJ1-5; TRBD1 agrees at 9 bases. Germline V gene lookup returns CDR1 LNHDA and CDR2 SQIVND (reference sequence). V shed 4 bases, J shed 2 bases, and the junction held 9 bases outside the gene matches. The CDR3 runs 17 residues. The CDR3 spells CASSKGTGGRGNQPQHF. In DNA form, the CDR3 reads TGTGCCAGTAGTAAAGGTACAGGGGGCCGGGGCAATCAGCCCCAGCATTTT. Based on the CDR3 plus reference TRBV19 and TRBJ1-5, the full variable domain is DGGITQSPKYLFRKEGQNVTLSCEQNLNHDAMYWYRQDPGQGLRLIYYSQIVNDFQKGDIAEGYSVSREKKESFPLTVTSAQKNPTAFYLCASSKGTGGRGNQPQHFGDGTRLSIL.